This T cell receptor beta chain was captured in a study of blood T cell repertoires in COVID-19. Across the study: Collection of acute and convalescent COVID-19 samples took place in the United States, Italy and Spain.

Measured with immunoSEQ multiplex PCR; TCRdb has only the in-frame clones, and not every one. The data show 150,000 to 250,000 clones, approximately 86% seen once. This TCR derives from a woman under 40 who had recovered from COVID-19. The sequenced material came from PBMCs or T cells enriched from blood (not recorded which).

As DNA, the CDR3 is TGTGCCAGCAGCTCTGTCCGCCAGGATGAGCAGTTCTTC. Translation gives CASSSVRQDEQFF. This chain uses TRBV7-6 with TRBJ2-1; no firm D call. The CDR3 is made up of 13 amino acids. The germline CDR1 and CDR2 sequences are SGHVS and FNYEAQ. V lost 4 bases and J 8 bases, leaving 12 bases between the germline ends.